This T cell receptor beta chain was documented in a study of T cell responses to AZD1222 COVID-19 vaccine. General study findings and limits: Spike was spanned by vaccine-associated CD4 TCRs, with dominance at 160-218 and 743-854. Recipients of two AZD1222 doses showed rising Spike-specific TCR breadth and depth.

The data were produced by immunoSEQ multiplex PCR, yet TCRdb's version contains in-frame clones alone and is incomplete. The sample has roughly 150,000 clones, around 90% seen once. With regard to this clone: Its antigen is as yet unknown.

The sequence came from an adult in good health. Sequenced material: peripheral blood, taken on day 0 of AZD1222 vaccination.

The CDR3 region has the DNA TGTGCCAGCTTCGGGCGAAGCACAGATACGCAGTATTTT. Translated: CASFGRSTDTQYF. The chain carries TRBV18 and TRBJ2-3; unclear D gene. The ends were cut back, 7 bases at V and 0 bases at J, with 8 bases in the middle. The CDR3 runs to 13 residues. Germline loops: CDR1 KGHSH, CDR2 LQKENI.